This TCR beta chain appears in the sequencing data of a study of cytomegalovirus exposure and HLA in healthy donors. Whole-study results and caveats: Donor immune exposure was known only as CMV serostatus. What TCR beta sequences reportedly achieved was accurate prediction of HLA-A and HLA-B alleles in most subjects. Later analysis demonstrated an association between a missense DCLRE1C variant and TCR beta V- and J-gene trimming. Fewer N-insertions than the approximately 610-donor mean were reportedly shown by an Asian-associated ancestry cluster in a later analysis.

PCR amplification relied on 60 Vbeta primers (plus 13 Jbeta primers). Produced via immunoSEQ multiplex PCR; TCRdb's table is partial and in-frame only. The table records 160,000 or so clones, approximately 81% of them present only once. The V end was cut by 5 bases, the J end by 10 bases, with 18 bases between. The CDR3 covers 14 residues. Germline lookup yields CDR1 SEHNR and CDR2 FQNEAQ (reference sequence). A remark on this clone: Its specificity is unknown.

The chain couples TRBV7-9 to TRBJ2-1; the D gene is possibly TRBD1 (5 bases). This sequence originates from a woman in her late teens or twenties in good health and CMV-seronegative. Sequenced sample: PBMCs. CDR3 nucleotide sequence: TGTGCCAGCAGCGCCAGGGTTGCGGAGATGGAGCAGTTCTTC. Its translation is CASSARVAEMEQFF.